The source of this T cell receptor beta chain is a study of liver allograft versus peripheral blood T cells. Study at large: Transplanted-liver T cell receptor repertoires were compared with recipients' peripheral blood repertoires.

CDR3 length equals 14 residues. With 5 bases removed from V and 11 bases from J, the gap between germline ends came to 19 bases. CDR1 and CDR2 (germline): SGHTA, FQGNSA. TCRdb re-called the reads through MiXCR, storing one row per CDR3 protein. The table lists some 9,000 distinct CDR3 sequences, roughly 26% of them singletons. The receptor comes from a human patient who had a liver transplant. These T cells may partly come from the graft donor. The rearrangement links TRBV7-2 to TRBJ2-1; the D gene is possibly TRBD2 (6 bases). Here the CDR3 reads CASSPDVVGGKQFF. In DNA, the CDR3 is TGTGCCAGCAGCCCAGACGTTGTGGGGGGTAAGCAGTTCTTC.